The 18 T cell receptor beta chains below all came from one sample that was sequenced in a study of blood T cell repertoires in COVID-19 (dated by TCRdb to about 2020). Library prep was done by the immunoSEQ multiplex PCR assay. The table comes from immuneACCESS by way of TCRdb, which keeps in-frame sequences with V and J called. Part of the clones is missing from these tables; in studies checked, under half for an unresolved V gene and the rest for unknown reasons. This sample is represented by 110,000 or so clones; about 88% of them were singletons. 8% to 9.5% of the sample rests with the top ten. What was sequenced was peripheral blood. The receptors were sampled from a woman in her 70s who had recovered from COVID-19.

This chain joins TRBV7-3 and TRBJ2-7, with TRBD2 matching 12 bases. Germline CDR1 SGHTA, CDR2 FQGTGA. The CDR3 covers 16 residues. V lost 5 bases and J lost 1; bases outside the gene matches: 6. CDR3 bases: TGTGCCAGCAGCCCAACCGGGACTAGCGGGTCCTACGAGCAGTACTTC. This gives the protein CASSPTGTSGSYEQYF.

This chain connects TRBV9 to TRBJ2-2; 7 bases line up with TRBD2. CDR3 length: 14 amino acids. With V trimmed by 3 bases and J by 7 bases, 6 bases remained unmatched. CDR1 is SGDLS, CDR2 YYNGEE, per germline. The CDR3 reads CASSARLAGGELFF. CDR3 in DNA: TGTGCCAGCAGCGCCCGACTAGCCGGCGGGGAGCTGTTTTTT.

CDR3 region: CASRGEGNTIYF. DNA of the CDR3: TGTGCCAGCAGGGGAGAGGGAAACACCATATATTTT. The rearrangement links TRBV6-5 to TRBJ1-3; D is unresolved. The CDR3 length is 12 residues. The V end lost 6 bases, the J end lost 4 bases, and 7 bases lay between the germline ends. From germline, CDR1 is MNHEY and CDR2 SVGAGI.

The chain recombines TRBV7-2 with TRBJ2-2; TRBD2 agrees at 9 bases. The CDR3 has 15 amino acids. Looked up from germline, CDR1 is SGHTA and CDR2 is FQGNSA. Trimming removed 9 bases from V and 1 base from J; junction bases left unmatched: 6. CDR3 protein: CARASGTKNTGELFF. The CDR3 DNA is TGTGCCAGGGCTAGCGGGACGAAGAACACCGGGGAGCTGTTTTTT.

This clone showed up just once. V usage is TRBV5-1 and J usage is TRBJ2-7; a possible D gene is TRBD2 (7 bases). This CDR3 spans 15 amino acids. The germline V gene has CDR1 SGHRS and CDR2 YFSETQ. V was trimmed by 0 bases and J by 6 bases, leaving 16 bases between them. The CDR3 spells CASSLGPGGGGEQYF. The CDR3 region has the DNA TGCGCCAGCAGCTTGGGTCCGGGAGGAGGGGGCGAGCAGTACTTC.

Worth noting for this clone: Distinct nucleotide sequences in the sample also encode this CDR3. The CDR3 bases are TGTGCCAGCAGTTTGGGCTTTCAAGAGACCCAGTACTTC. Its translation is CASSLGFQETQYF. The genes are TRBV12-3 or TRBV12-4 and TRBJ2-5; no firm D call. V lost 3 bases and J lost 2, with 7 bases in between. The CDR3 contains 13 residues.

This clone was counted between two and nine times. The CDR3 coding sequence is TGTGCCAGCAGCTTATTCCGGGGAACAGAGACCCAGTACTTC. Its protein product is CASSLFRGTETQYF. V gene TRBV7-8 combines with J gene TRBJ2-5, with TRBD2 as a possible D gene (5 bases). Trimming removed 2 bases from V and 4 bases from J, with 11 bases in between. Germline V gene sequence: CDR1 SGHVS, CDR2 FQNEAQ. The CDR3 runs 14 residues.

The chain recombines TRBV18 with TRBJ2-7; TRBD2 matches 11 bases. Germline CDR1 is KGHSH and CDR2 is LQKENI. The J segment lost 1 base and the V segment lost 3 bases, leaving 2 bases of the junction unmatched. This CDR3 is 15 amino acids long. The CDR3 protein is CASSPGTSGSYEQYF. Written as DNA, the CDR3 is TGTGCCAGCTCACCCGGGACTAGCGGATCCTACGAGCAGTACTTC.

CDR3 in amino acids: CASSLVVSLNTGELFF. DNA of the CDR3: TGTGCCAGCAGCTTGGTTGTCTCTCTGAACACCGGGGAGCTGTTTTTT. J is TRBJ2-2 and V is TRBV5-6; the D is unclear. The germline CDR1 and CDR2 sequences are SGHDT and YYEEEE. V was clipped by 0 bases and J by 1 base, with 10 bases between them. The CDR3 spans 16 residues.

The rearrangement uses TRBV5-4 and TRBJ1-4; D not resolved. The V gene's germline CDR1 is SGHNT and CDR2 YYREEE (reference sequence). V was pared by 6 bases and J by 5 bases, with 14 bases between. CDR3 length equals 14 residues. This CDR3 is CASTSGGRNEKLFF. DNA of the CDR3: TGTGCCAGCACCTCGGGAGGGAGGAATGAAAAACTGTTTTTT.

The J gene is TRBJ2-7, the V gene TRBV12-1; no check of the table's D call, TRBD2, against the DNA was made. TRBV12-1 is labeled a pseudogene. This CDR3 region has 20 residues. The CDR3 sequence: CASSSPPAGGPTRFSYEQYF. The CDR3 DNA sequence: TGTGCCAGCAGCTCCCCCCCAGCGGGGGGACCCACTCGCTTCTCCTACGAGCAGTACTTC.

This chain uses TRBV7-9 with TRBJ2-5; TRBD2 matches 8 bases. Losses at the gene ends were 2 bases for V and 2 bases for J; bases not matched to a gene: 10. This CDR3 spans 17 amino acids. In germline, CDR1 is SEHNR, CDR2 FQNEAQ (reference sequence). The CDR3 sequence: CASSLKGQLAVQETQYF. CDR3 DNA: TGTGCCAGCAGCTTAAAGGGCCAACTAGCGGTACAAGAGACCCAGTACTTC.

This rearrangement joins TRBV6-5 to TRBJ2-3; TRBD2 aligns across 14 bases. This CDR3 is built from 14 residues. Germline CDR1 MNHEY, CDR2 SVGAGI. Germline trimming cut 8 bases from V and 5 bases from J; bases unmatched to any gene: 3. This chain's CDR3 is CASRLAGGKDTQYF. DNA of the CDR3: TGTGCCAGCCGACTAGCGGGGGGGAAAGATACGCAGTATTTT.

The chain joins TRBV18 to TRBJ1-1; D uncertain. Trimming cost V 2 bases and J 1 base, with 8 bases left between them. Germline CDR1 reads KGHSH; CDR2 reads LQKENI. This CDR3 spans 14 amino acids. Here the CDR3 DNA reads TGTGCCAGCTCACCATACCCCGGGAACACTGAAGCTTTCTTT. Amino acid sequence: CASSPYPGNTEAFF.

In its sample, this clone was seen once. The chain joins TRBV28 to TRBJ1-3; D remains unclear. Trimming stripped 5 bases from V and 0 bases from J, with 11 bases between. There are 15 residues in the CDR3. Germline loops: CDR1 MDHEN, CDR2 SYDVKM. Here the CDR3 DNA reads TGTGCCAGCAGTCCCTCGGGGATCTCTGGAAACACCATATATTTT. It translates to CASSPSGISGNTIYF.

The chain joins TRBV4-1 to TRBJ2-3, with D possibly being TRBD2 (6 bases). Trimming shortened V by 6 bases and J by 4 bases, and 20 bases separated the two germline ends. Germline V lookup: CDR1 MGHRA, CDR2 YSYEKL. CDR3 length: 16 amino acids. CDR3 sequence: CASRRGPPTGADTQYF. The CDR3 DNA follows: TGCGCCAGCAGACGCGGACCCCCCACGGGGGCAGATACGCAGTATTTT.

This chain joins TRBV25-1 and TRBJ2-2, with 7 bases that match TRBD1. Per germline, CDR1 MGHDK and CDR2 SYGVNS. The CDR3 is made up of 16 amino acids. J lost 5 bases, V lost 0 bases, and 6 bases had no gene match. DNA of the CDR3: TGTGCCAGCAGTGAATACGCAGGGGGTCGGACCGGGGAGCTGTTTTTT. Its protein product is CASSEYAGGRTGELFF.

The V call is TRBV7-3, the J call TRBJ2-5, with a tentative D call TRBD2 (5 bases). The CDR3 is 18 residues long. Trimming removed 1 base from V and 0 bases from J, with 18 bases in between. From germline, CDR1 is SGHTA and CDR2 FQGTGA. The CDR3 protein is CASSLRPTGIRYQETQYF. The CDR3 DNA reads TGTGCCAGCAGCTTAAGGCCCACCGGGATTCGGTACCAAGAGACCCAGTACTTC.